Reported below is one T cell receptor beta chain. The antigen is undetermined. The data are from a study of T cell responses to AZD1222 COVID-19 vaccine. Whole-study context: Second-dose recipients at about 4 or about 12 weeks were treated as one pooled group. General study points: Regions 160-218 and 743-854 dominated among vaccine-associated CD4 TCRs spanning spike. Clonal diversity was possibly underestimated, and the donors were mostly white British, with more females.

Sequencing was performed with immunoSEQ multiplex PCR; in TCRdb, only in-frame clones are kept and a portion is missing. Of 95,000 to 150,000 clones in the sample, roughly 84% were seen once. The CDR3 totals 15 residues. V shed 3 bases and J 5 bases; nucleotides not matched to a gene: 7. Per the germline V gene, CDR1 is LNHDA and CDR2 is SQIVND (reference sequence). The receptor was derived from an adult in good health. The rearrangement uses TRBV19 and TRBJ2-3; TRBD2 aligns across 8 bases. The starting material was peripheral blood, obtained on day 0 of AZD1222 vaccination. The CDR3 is CASSMGAGARDTQYF. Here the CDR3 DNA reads TGTGCCAGTAGTATGGGAGCGGGGGCCAGAGATACGCAGTATTTT.